These 18 T cell receptor beta chains were sequenced from one sample in a study of T cells in Graves' hyperthyroidism and ophthalmopathy. Amplification yielded TCR beta CDR3 regions, with RNA transcripts as the source. The TCR CDR3 was amplified in a first-round RT-PCR using the HTBI primer set. TCRdb reanalysed the multiplex PCR reads using MiXCR and keeps one entry per CDR3 protein. The sample records hundreds of thousands of distinct CDR3 sequences, roughly 14% being singletons. The sample taken for sequencing was blood. The receptors originated from a woman aged 35 to 49 with Graves' ophthalmopathy.

This clonotype was picked up many times. The rearrangement uses TRBV27 and TRBJ2-2; 10 nucleotides agree with TRBD1. Germline loops: CDR1 MNHEY, CDR2 SMNVEV (reference sequence). J gave up 4 bases and V 4 bases, and 12 bases lay outside the gene matches. The CDR3 is 18 amino acids. The CDR3 nucleotides are TGTGCCAGCAGTTCACCCCGGACAGGGGGGATCAGCACCGGGGAGCTGTTTTTT. It codes for CASSSPRTGGISTGELFF.

This clonotype was seen many times. The chain links TRBV10-2 to TRBJ1-3; possibly TRBD1 for D (5 bases). Trimming stripped 8 bases from V and 1 base from J, with 12 bases between. This CDR3 has 14 amino acids. Per the germline V gene, CDR1 is WSHSY and CDR2 is SAAADI. Here the CDR3 reads CASAQRGSGNTIYF. The CDR3 DNA follows: TGCGCCAGCGCGCAGAGGGGATCTGGAAACACCATATATTTT.

Only a few counts were recorded for this clonotype. The rearrangement links TRBV14 to TRBJ2-7; D gene ambiguous. The V end was cut by 0 bases, the J end by 9 bases, with 12 bases between. CDR1 and CDR2 from the germline V gene are SGHDN and FVKESK. The CDR3 covers 13 residues. The CDR3 region is CASSQDYWVGQYF. The CDR3 DNA reads as TGTGCCAGCAGCCAAGATTATTGGGTCGGGCAGTACTTC.

Ten or more counts support this clonotype. This chain connects TRBV6-1 to TRBJ2-7; D not resolved. The CDR3 loop spans 13 amino acids. V was shortened by 0 bases and J by 4 bases, with 7 bases between the two germline ends. From germline, CDR1 is MNHNS and CDR2 SASEGT. CDR3 protein: CASSEATLYEQYF. CDR3 in DNA: TGTGCCAGCAGTGAAGCCACCTTATACGAGCAGTACTTC.

In its sample, this clonotype was seen a few times. Possible read error: a much larger clone is one base away. The genes are TRBV18 and TRBJ1-1, with TRBD1 matching 7 bases. V gave up 2 bases and J gave up 10 bases; unmatched junction bases: 7. The CDR3 contains 13 residues. Germline V gene data show CDR1 as KGHSH and CDR2 as LQKENI. CDR3 loop: CASSPGKGAGAFF. The CDR3, as DNA: TGTGCCAGCTCACCAGGCAAGGGGGCTGGAGCTTTCTTT. Filled out from reference TRBV18 and TRBJ1-1, the complete variable domain reads NAGVMQNPRHLVRRRGQEARLRCSPMKGHSHVYWYRQLPEEGLKFMVYLQKENIIDESGMPKERFSAEFPKEGPSILRIQQVVRGDSAAYFCASSPGKGAGAFFGQGTRLTVV.

The sample holds many counts of this clonotype. J is TRBJ2-7 and V is TRBV2, with 7 nucleotides matching TRBD2. Germline values: CDR1 SNHLY, CDR2 FYNNEI. The CDR3 contains 15 residues. Germline trimming cut 5 bases from V and 2 bases from J; bases unmatched to any gene: 9. In nucleotides, the CDR3 is TGTGCCAGCAGTCCCCGAGTAGCGGGTCCCTACGAGCAGTACTTC. It codes for CASSPRVAGPYEQYF.

This clonotype was seen at least ten times. The chain joins TRBV2 to TRBJ1-1; 10 positions agree with TRBD1. With V trimmed by 8 bases and J by 3 bases, 6 bases remained unmatched. This CDR3 is 14 amino acids long. The germline CDR1 and CDR2 sequences are SNHLY and FYNNEI. The CDR3 nucleotides are TGTGCCAGCGCGGGACAGGGGAGGCACACTGAAGCTTTCTTT. Its protein product is CASAGQGRHTEAFF. The complete variable domain, with remaining parts taken from reference TRBV2 and TRBJ1-1, reads EPEVTQTPSHQVTQMGQEVILRCVPISNHLYFYWYRQILGQKVEFLVSFYNNEISEKSEIFDDQFSVERPDGSNFTLKIRSTKLEDSAMYFCASAGQGRHTEAFFGQGTRLTVV.

The V gene is TRBV12-3 or TRBV12-4, the J gene TRBJ2-7; D assignment may be TRBD1 or TRBD2 (6 bases each). V was shortened by 8 bases and J by 2 bases, with 22 bases between the two germline ends. This CDR3 region has 16 residues. CDR3 nucleotides: TGTGCCAGCCCCCGGCCGGGGGCTAGCGTGACCTACGAGCAGTACTTC. Its translation: CASPRPGASVTYEQYF.

A few counts support this clonotype. This sequence joins TRBV28 and TRBJ1-5; no clear D gene. Trimming cost V 4 bases and J 0 bases, with 10 bases left between them. The CDR3 sequence is 15 residues long. Looked up from germline, CDR1 is MDHEN and CDR2 is SYDVKM. CDR3 in DNA: TGTGCCAGCAGTTATAATTTTTATAGCAATCAGCCCCAGCATTTT. It translates to CASSYNFYSNQPQHF.

At least ten counts were recorded for this clonotype. This rearrangement joins TRBV29-1 to TRBJ1-1; D uncertain. V was shortened by 5 bases and J by 3 bases, with 13 bases between the two germline ends. The CDR3 loop spans 13 amino acids. Germline CDR1 is SQVTM and CDR2 is ANQGSEA. CDR3 sequence reads: CSVIAPSHTEAFF. In DNA form, the CDR3 reads TGCAGCGTTATCGCCCCGTCGCACACTGAAGCTTTCTTT.

This clonotype was observed at least ten times. The chain links TRBV7-9 to TRBJ2-5; D may be TRBD1 (5 bases). CDR3 length equals 15 residues. Germline V gene lookup returns CDR1 SEHNR and CDR2 FQNEAQ (reference sequence). Trimming took off 3 bases at V and 0 bases at J, with 11 bases between the two ends. The DNA for the CDR3 is TGTGCCAGCAGCTTGACAGATTTGTACCAAGAGACCCAGTACTTC. This translates into CASSLTDLYQETQYF.

The chain joins TRBV18 to TRBJ2-7; D is perhaps TRBD1 or TRBD2 (5 bases each). The CDR3 sequence is 16 residues long. Trimming left V 3 bases short and J 0 bases short, with 15 bases between. Germline assignment: CDR1 KGHSH and CDR2 LQKENI. The CDR3 sequence is CASSPRGQSFSYEQYF. CDR3 in DNA: TGTGCCAGCTCACCGAGGGGTCAATCATTCTCCTACGAGCAGTACTTC.

This clonotype occurred many times. The V and J genes are TRBV11-2 and TRBJ2-7, with D perhaps TRBD2 (6 bases). V was clipped by 1 base and J by 4 bases, with 17 bases between them. The germline gives CDR1 SGHAT, CDR2 FQNNGV. The CDR3 is 16 amino acids. This CDR3 is CASSLGFATSLYEQYF. Written as DNA, the CDR3 is TGTGCCAGCAGCTTAGGTTTCGCGACTAGTTTATACGAGCAGTACTTC.

The table lists this clonotype with a count of one. The V call is TRBV6-1, the J call TRBJ1-2; 7 bases map to TRBD1. In germline, CDR1 is MNHNS, CDR2 SASEGT. Trimming cost V 2 bases and J 6 bases; bases outside gene matches: 6. CDR3 length: 14 residues. CDR3 sequence: CASSETDRVHGYTF. The DNA of the CDR3 is TGTGCCAGCAGTGAAACAGACAGGGTCCATGGCTACACCTTC.

This clonotype has ten or more counts. The chain is built from TRBV28 and TRBJ2-7; D is unresolved. CDR1 is MDHEN and CDR2 is SYDVKM in the germline V gene. With 8 bases removed from V and 0 bases from J, the gap between germline ends came to 5 bases. This CDR3 is built from 11 residues. The CDR3 here is CASARSYEQYF. The CDR3 bases are TGTGCCAGCGCCCGCTCCTACGAGCAGTACTTC.

This clonotype showed up many times. The chain links TRBV7-8 to TRBJ2-7; no clear D. The CDR3 totals 12 residues. The ends were cut back, 6 bases at V and 6 bases at J, with 12 bases in the middle. Germline V gives CDR1 SGHVS, CDR2 FQNEAQ. The CDR3 loop reads CASSRSWGEQYF. CDR3 bases: TGTGCCAGCAGTCGTTCTTGGGGCGAGCAGTACTTC. Together with reference TRBV7-8 and TRBJ2-7, the CDR3 gives the full variable domain: GAGVSQSPRYKVAKRGQDVALRCDPISGHVSLFWYQQALGQGPEFLTYFQNEAQLDKSGLPSDRFFAERPEGSVSTLKIQRTQQEDSAVYLCASSRSWGEQYFGPGTRLTVT.

This clonotype has more than one count but fewer than ten. The chain links TRBV5-1 to TRBJ1-2; D ambiguous. Trimming took 0 bases from V and 6 from J, leaving 15 bases between them. The CDR3 loop spans 15 amino acids. The germline V gene has CDR1 SGHRS and CDR2 YFSETQ. The CDR3 reads CASSLEEGQWDGYTF. CDR3 bases: TGCGCCAGCAGCTTGGAAGAGGGCCAGTGGGATGGCTACACCTTC.

This clonotype was seen ten or more times. The V call is TRBV12-3 or TRBV12-4, the J call TRBJ2-7, with 10 positions matching TRBD1. The ends lost 6 bases at V and 3 bases at J; junction bases unmatched: 2. This CDR3 is 13 amino acids long. The CDR3 DNA reads TGTGCCAGCAGAGGGACAGGGGACTACGAGCAGTACTTC. It specifies CASRGTGDYEQYF.